This T cell receptor (beta chain) comes out of a study of cytotoxic CD8 clonotypes in ibrutinib-treated CLL (dated by TCRdb to the early 2020s). The study in broad terms: The cohort included roughly 15 treatment-naive and 11 to 12 relapsed/refractory patients; 17 to 18 were IGHV unmutated. Responses were partial in some 24 patients and complete in 2; after median approximately 67 months follow-up, around 15 stayed in remission and approximately 12 progressed. The response samples were drawn at a median of roughly twelve months into treatment, with a range of roughly 6 to 36 months. On average, each sample had about 250,000 productive templates and approximately 85,000 productive rearrangements. Of the approximately 86 people in the trial, about 25 had longitudinal samples available. Cryopreserved peripheral blood mononuclear cells were obtained before treatment, at response, and at either sustained remission or disease progression. Patients were still on ibrutinib when every remission and progressive disease sample was collected. Overall study results and their limits: An increase in clonality was observed at ibrutinib response, with clonality remaining stable during sustained remission and falling back toward baseline at progression. Public clonotypes were rare and either shrank or stayed stable during treatment, and the rise in clonality at ibrutinib response reflected expansion of private clonotypes. Sampling times were not matched between patients in sustained remission and patients whose disease was progressing, and lymph node repertoires were not examined. At baseline, clonality was higher than in age-matched healthy donors and showed a strong correlation with circulating CD8+ T-cell counts.

Remarks on this clone: The antigen this receptor binds is unknown. No base quality values were provided; no much bigger clone lies one nucleotide off.

Interpreted using the paper, the time point label stands for: 12 months on ibrutinib. For TCR beta library preparation, 1.5 to 2 micrograms of genomic DNA were isolated from cryopreserved PBMCs. High-throughput TCR beta sequencing was performed on longitudinal blood samples from CLL patients receiving ibrutinib monotherapy. The patients were enrolled in a single-center, open-label phase 2 trial of ibrutinib monotherapy. On a MiSeq, deep resolution sequencing aimed for a depth between 1 in 1 million and 1 in 200,000 T cells, with each clonotype covered around 10x on average. The immunoSEQ hsTCRB Kit was used to generate the TCR beta libraries. Under the source paper's analysis protocol: Data were analyzed with ImmunoSEQ Data Assistant and ImmunoSEQ Analyzer, with V, D and J genes assigned per IMGT definitions. Clonality, which ranges from 0 to 1, was calculated as one minus the normalized Shannon entropy of productive rearrangement frequencies. Only overrepresented clonotypes making up at least 0.05% of the repertoire of each patient were included in the public clonotype analysis. Some twelve age-matched healthy donor repertoires from immuneACCESS were used as controls for clonality. Imported from immuneACCESS, the table was reduced by TCRdb to in-frame sequences with V and J called. These copies leave out some clones; in studies compared against another copy, an unresolved V gene accounts for under half, and the cause of the remainder is not known. The V and J calls and the clone size are those of that table, but D and trimming were determined from the DNA. This sample is represented by more than 110,000 clones; 75% to 95% of them were singletons. The ten largest account for 11% of the sample.

Relative to germline, V is 0 bases shorter and J is 6 bases shorter, with 5 bases between their ends. The CDR3, cysteine through phenylalanine, is 12 amino acids long. Only the CDR3 DNA stays, 36 bases, in frame from base 1. The sequence links TRBV5-7 to TRBJ2-3; the D gene is possibly TRBD1 or TRBD2, with 5 bases matching each. TRBV5-7 is given ORF status, its function remaining uncertain. The material was PBMCs, obtained after 12 months of ibrutinib treatment. The source is a human donor with chronic lymphocytic leukemia. This receptor has the CDR3 CASSLGGDTQYF. The nucleotides read TGTGCCAGCAGCTTGGGGGGGGATACGCAGTATTTT.